This record looks at one T cell receptor (beta chain) sequence and its context. Antigen specificity is unknown. Different DNA sequences within this sample yield the same CDR3. Germline trimming cut 3 bases from V and 7 bases from J; bases unmatched to any gene: 1. The CDR3 length is 14 residues. CDR1 is MDHEN and CDR2 is SYDVKM in the germline V gene. In the PCR, 60 Vbeta and 13 Jbeta primers were used. The assay was immunoSEQ multiplex PCR, and TCRdb's table has in-frame clones only and misses some. The sample contains some 150,000 clones, approximately 80% of which appear only once. This entry is derived from a study of cytomegalovirus exposure and HLA in healthy donors. General study points: Sequencing depth roughly uniform across donors was assumed in presence/absence analyses.

Sequencing was carried out using PBMCs. This sequence originates from a woman aged 30 to 39 in good health and CMV-seropositive. This chain links TRBV28 with TRBJ2-7; 15 bases match TRBD2. CDR3 bases: TGTGCCAGCAGTTTGGGACTAGCGGGGGGAGAGCAGTACTTC. It codes for CASSLGLAGGEQYF. Based on the CDR3 plus reference TRBV28 and TRBJ2-7, the full variable domain is DVKVTQSSRYLVKRTGEKVFLECVQDMDHENMFWYRQDPGLGLRLIYFSYDVKMKEKGDIPEGYSVSREKKERFSLILESASTNQTSMYLCASSLGLAGGEQYFGPGTRLTVT.